This T cell receptor beta chain was observed in a study of beta chain features in type 1 diabetes. Study background: Patients looked much like healthy donors when it came to age, gender and cell yields.

CD45RO/CCR7/CD25/CD127/CD95/CD27 sorting isolated CD4+ naive, central memory, regulatory and stem cell-like memory cells. The J segment lost 4 bases and the V segment lost 1 base, leaving 10 bases of the junction unmatched. The CDR3 consists of 17 residues. Germline-derived CDR1 and CDR2 are SGHVS and FQNEAQ. Isolated RNA was reverse transcribed in full, so expressed TCRB transcripts were sequenced. Samples of naive, central memory and regulatory T cells yielded a mean of about 3.6 million reads. Only in-frame clones appear in the TCRdb table, and some are missing; sequencing was by immunoSEQ multiplex PCR. The data show around 430,000 clones, approximately 30% seen once.

The sequenced sample consisted of naive CD4+ T cells from blood. This sequence joins TRBV7-8 and TRBJ2-7, with 10 bases aligning to TRBD1. This TCR was recovered from a man aged 18 to 30 in good health. The CDR3 nucleotides read TGTGCCAGCAGCTTAGGGTTTAGGGGACAGGGGATATACGAGCAGTACTTC. Residues: CASSLGFRGQGIYEQYF.